The 29 T cell receptor beta chains below were found in one sample sequenced in a study of blood T cell repertoires in COVID-19 (dated by TCRdb to the early 2020s). The library was generated by the immunoSEQ multiplex PCR assay. This immuneACCESS table, as held by TCRdb, lists in-frame sequences with V and J called but not all clones. Of the missing ones, under half trace to an unresolved V gene in checked studies; the others have no known cause. The sample contains some 100,000 clones, around 92% of them found a single time. Around 6% of the sample is taken by the ten largest. Sequenced input: peripheral blood. The receptors come from a woman aged 55-69 years with active COVID-19.

The chain has TRBV7-9 and TRBJ2-1; TRBD1 matches at 7 bases. Germline V gives CDR1 SEHNR, CDR2 FQNEAQ (reference sequence). CDR3 length: 15 residues. Unmatched junction bases numbered 6, after V lost 5 bases and J lost 2 bases. CDR3 DNA sequence: TGTGCCAGCAGCAAACTTGACAGGGCCTACAATGAGCAGTTCTTC. This gives the protein CASSKLDRAYNEQFF.

This clone was seen once. This CDR3 is also generated by other DNA sequences in the sample. The chain links TRBV18 to TRBJ1-2, with 9 bases identical to TRBD1. CDR3 length: 13 residues. Trimming took 3 bases from V and 6 from J; bases not matched to a gene: 2. In germline, CDR1 is KGHSH, CDR2 LQKENI. CDR3 bases: TGTGCCAGCTCACCGGGACAGGGAAATGGCTACACCTTC. Protein product: CASSPGQGNGYTF.

The V and J genes are TRBV19 and TRBJ2-1; tentatively, D is TRBD1 (6 bases). Germline-derived CDR1 and CDR2 are LNHDA and SQIVND (reference sequence). The CDR3 is made up of 13 amino acids. Trimming pared 6 bases from V and 7 bases from J, leaving 13 bases between. The CDR3 coding sequence is TGTGCCAGTAGCATTCACGGACAGAATGAGCAGTTCTTC. Protein: CASSIHGQNEQFF.

This clone was counted a single time. This rearrangement joins TRBV27 to TRBJ2-1, with 11 bases fitting TRBD2. The CDR3 sequence is 16 residues long. V gave up 5 bases and J gave up 4 bases; unmatched junction bases: 7. Germline V gene sequence: CDR1 MNHEY, CDR2 SMNVEV (reference sequence). The CDR3 sequence is CASSGGTSGVYNEQFF. The CDR3 DNA reads TGTGCCAGCAGTGGAGGGACTAGCGGTGTATACAATGAGCAGTTCTTC.

This rearrangement joins TRBV28 to TRBJ1-4; D is undetermined. V gave up 3 bases and J gave up 7 bases, with 3 bases separating them. From germline, CDR1 is MDHEN and CDR2 SYDVKM. The CDR3 runs 11 residues. The CDR3 nucleotides read TGTGCCAGCAGTTTGGCTGAAAAACTGTTTTTT. Protein product: CASSLAEKLFF.

The chain has TRBV18 and TRBJ2-7, with 10 nucleotides matching TRBD2. Looked up from germline, CDR1 is KGHSH and CDR2 is LQKENI. J was trimmed by 3 bases and V by 3 bases; bases with no gene match: 5. The CDR3 consists of 15 residues. In DNA, the CDR3 is TGTGCCAGCTCACCCGGGGGGACTAGCGACTACGAGCAGTACTTC. Residues: CASSPGGTSDYEQYF.

The chain recombines TRBV7-2 with TRBJ1-2; D is perhaps TRBD1 (6 bases). V dropped 5 bases and J dropped 3 bases, with 13 bases sitting between them. Germline CDR1 and CDR2: SGHTA and FQGNSA. The CDR3 totals 14 residues. CDR3 nucleotide sequence: TGTGCCAGCAGCCCGCGGGGGGGCGACTATGGCTACACCTTC. It encodes CASSPRGGDYGYTF. The full variable domain, rest sourced from reference TRBV7-2 and TRBJ1-2, is GAGVSQSPSNKVTEKGKDVELRCDPISGHTALYWYRQSLGQGLEFLIYFQGNSAPDKSGLPSDRFSAERTGGSVSTLTIQRTQQEDSAVYLCASSPRGGDYGYTFGSGTRLTVV.

The rearrangement joins TRBV4-3 to TRBJ2-2, with D possibly TRBD2 on 6 matching bases. Germline V lookup: CDR1 LGHNA, CDR2 YSLEER. Deletions cut 8 bases from V and 2 bases from J, with 15 bases between. This CDR3 is built from 15 residues. The CDR3 nucleotides are TGCGCCAGCCGAGTGGGGACTGCAAACACCGGGGAGCTGTTTTTT. It yields the protein CASRVGTANTGELFF.

The gene calls are TRBV14 and TRBJ2-7; D is unclear. CDR1 SGHDN and CDR2 FVKESK come from the germline V gene. The CDR3 sequence is 13 residues long. Trimming took off 7 bases at V and 4 bases at J, with 14 bases between the two ends. CDR3 bases: TGTGCCAGCACAGTGGGCCCCCCTTACGAGCAGTACTTC. Translated: CASTVGPPYEQYF. Drawing the rest from reference TRBV14 and TRBJ2-7, the complete variable domain is EAGVTQFPSHSVIEKGQTVTLRCDPISGHDNLYWYRRVMGKEIKFLLHFVKESKQDESGMPNNRFLAERTGGTYSTLKVQPAELEDSGVYFCASTVGPPYEQYFGPGTRLTVT.

The chain employs TRBV14 and TRBJ2-1, with D maybe TRBD2 (6 bases). This CDR3 region has 15 residues. The germline CDR1 and CDR2 sequences are SGHDN and FVKESK. The V end lost 2 bases, the J end lost 2 bases, and 10 bases lay between the germline ends. Here the CDR3 reads CASSQTSGAYNEQFF. In DNA form, the CDR3 reads TGTGCCAGCAGCCAAACGTCGGGGGCCTACAATGAGCAGTTCTTC.

CDR3: CASSYSDRAYEQYF. The CDR3 nucleotides read TGTGCCAGCAGCTACTCCGACAGGGCCTACGAGCAGTACTTC. This chain links TRBV2 with TRBJ2-7; 7 nucleotides align to TRBD1. The CDR3 covers 14 residues. V shed 6 bases, J shed 2 bases, and the junction held 7 bases outside the gene matches. Germline values: CDR1 SNHLY, CDR2 FYNNEI.

V usage is TRBV7-2 and J usage is TRBJ2-7, with D possibly matching TRBD1 (6 bases). The CDR3 consists of 14 residues. Germline V gene data show CDR1 as SGHTA and CDR2 as FQGNSA. Between the trimmed V and J ends, which lost 1 base and 3 bases, there was a span of 10 bases. This CDR3 is CASSLEIGGYEQYF. The CDR3 DNA sequence: TGTGCCAGCAGCTTAGAAATAGGGGGCTACGAGCAGTACTTC.

Concerning this clone itself: Germline is not matched at one junction end, which may reflect a read error. The chain carries TRBV28 and TRBJ2-2; D might be TRBD2 (6 bases). The CDR3 extends over 16 amino acids. Germline CDR1 is MDHEN and CDR2 is SYDVKM. The CDR3 here is CASSLGWTKNAGELFF. In DNA form, the CDR3 reads TGTGCCAGCAGTTTAGGTTGGACTAAGAACGCCGGGGAGCTGTTTTTT.

This chain joins TRBV7-9 and TRBJ1-2; TRBD1 is a possible D gene (5 bases). V lost 5 bases and J 2 bases, leaving 15 bases between the germline ends. This CDR3 has 15 amino acids. Looked up from germline, CDR1 is SEHNR and CDR2 is FQNEAQ (reference sequence). The CDR3, as DNA: TGTGCCAGCAGCCTTTCTGTCAGGGTCAACTATGGCTACACCTTC. It is translated as CASSLSVRVNYGYTF. Drawing the rest from reference TRBV7-9 and TRBJ1-2, the complete variable domain is DTGVSQNPRHKITKRGQNVTFRCDPISEHNRLYWYRQTLGQGPEFLTYFQNEAQLEKSRLLSDRFSAERPKGSFSTLEIQRTEQGDSAMYLCASSLSVRVNYGYTFGSGTRLTVV.

This sequence joins TRBV5-1 and TRBJ2-1, with D perhaps matching TRBD1 (6 bases). Trimming shortened V by 1 base and J by 9 bases, and 23 bases separated the two germline ends. The CDR3 runs 17 residues. The germline V gene encodes CDR1 SGHRS and CDR2 YFSETQ. The CDR3 bases are TGCGCCAGCAGCTTGTCGCCACAGGGAGCCAGACGGGGTGAGCAGTTCTTC. This codes for CASSLSPQGARRGEQFF.

J is TRBJ2-4 and V is TRBV13, with 7 bases identical to TRBD2. The V segment lost 0 bases and the J segment 0 bases; nucleotides outside the gene matches: 8. Germline V CDR1 and CDR2: PRHDT, FYEKMQ (reference sequence). CDR3 length equals 18 residues. CDR3 residues: CASSLGGRGLLAKNIQYF. CDR3 DNA sequence: TGTGCCAGCAGCTTAGGCGGGCGGGGACTACTAGCCAAAAACATTCAGTACTTC.

The chain links TRBV10-3 to TRBJ2-7; 13 bases map to TRBD2. Germline loops: CDR1 ENHRY, CDR2 SYGVKD. V lost 5 bases and J lost 2; bases outside the gene matches: 3. This CDR3 is 15 amino acids long. CDR3 nucleotides: TGTGCCATCAGTAGACTAGCGGGAGGCACCTACGAGCAGTACTTC. Translated: CAISRLAGGTYEQYF.

Comment on this clone: Other DNA sequences of this sample code for an identical CDR3. This rearrangement joins TRBV24-1 to TRBJ2-7; 8 bases match TRBD1. V was pared by 5 bases and J by 7 bases, with 3 bases of the junction left unmatched. Germline-derived CDR1 and CDR2 are KGHDR and SFDVKD. CDR3 length: 12 residues. CDR3 nucleotides: TGTGCCACCAGTGTCACAGGGGGTGAGCAGTACTTC. This codes for CATSVTGGEQYF.

The CDR3 here is CASATDTGGLYEQYF. The CDR3 DNA reads as TGCGCCAGCGCTACAGATACAGGGGGCCTCTACGAGCAGTACTTC. V is TRBV5-1 and J is TRBJ2-7; 9 bases map to TRBD1. Unmatched junction bases numbered 11, after V lost 7 bases and J lost 3 bases. This CDR3 region has 15 residues. The germline CDR1 and CDR2 sequences are SGHRS and YFSETQ. Together with reference TRBV5-1 and TRBJ2-7, the CDR3 gives the full variable domain: KAGVTQTPRYLIKTRGQQVTLSCSPISGHRSVSWYQQTPGQGLQFLFEYFSETQRNKGNFPGRFSGRQFSNSRSEMNVSTLELGDSALYLCASATDTGGLYEQYFGPGTRLTVT.

The chain links TRBV6-6 to TRBJ2-1; 9 bases align to TRBD2. This CDR3 has 16 residues. The V gene's germline CDR1 is MNHNY and CDR2 SVGAGI (reference sequence). With V trimmed by 6 bases and J by 1 base, 7 bases remained unmatched. The CDR3 DNA reads TGTGCCAGCAGGGGCCTAGCGGGACCTTCCTACAATGAGCAGTTCTTC. This gives the protein CASRGLAGPSYNEQFF.

The rearrangement joins TRBV27 to TRBJ1-6; possibly TRBD1 for D (6 bases). Germline CDR1 is MNHEY and CDR2 is SMNVEV (reference sequence). The V end was cut by 3 bases, the J end by 7 bases, with 10 bases between. The CDR3 is 14 amino acids. Here the CDR3 reads CASSFDRRNSPLHF. CDR3 DNA sequence: TGTGCCAGCAGTTTTGACAGGAGAAATTCACCCCTCCACTTT.

The CDR3 protein is CASSPPDSQDTEAFF. CDR3 bases: TGTGCCAGCAGCCCTCCGGACAGCCAAGACACTGAAGCTTTCTTT. The chain combines TRBV9 with TRBJ1-1; the D gene is possibly TRBD1 (6 bases). Germline V gene data show CDR1 as SGDLS and CDR2 as YYNGEE. Between the trimmed V and J ends, which lost 4 bases and 3 bases, there was a span of 16 bases. CDR3 length: 15 residues.

This chain's CDR3 is CASSPHRGPQETQYF. The CDR3 bases are TGTGCCAGTAGTCCTCACAGGGGTCCCCAAGAGACCCAGTACTTC. V usage is TRBV19 and J usage is TRBJ2-5; 7 positions agree with TRBD1. There are 15 residues in the CDR3. Germline CDR1 is LNHDA and CDR2 is SQIVND (reference sequence). Trimming removed 5 bases from V and 1 base from J; junction bases left unmatched: 7. Drawing the rest from reference TRBV19 and TRBJ2-5, the complete variable domain is DGGITQSPKYLFRKEGQNVTLSCEQNLNHDAMYWYRQDPGQGLRLIYYSQIVNDFQKGDIAEGYSVSREKKESFPLTVTSAQKNPTAFYLCASSPHRGPQETQYFGPGTRLLVL.

The chain links TRBV5-4 to TRBJ2-7, with D perhaps matching TRBD2 (6 bases). Germline V gene data show CDR1 as SGHNT and CDR2 as YYREEE (reference sequence). The ends were cut back, 4 bases at V and 2 bases at J, with 10 bases in the middle. The CDR3 sequence is 13 residues long. In DNA, the CDR3 is TGTGCCAGCAGCCATGGGGGGACCTACGAGCAGTACTTC. Protein product: CASSHGGTYEQYF.

J is TRBJ1-4 and V is TRBV28, with no clear D. The V end was cut by 6 bases, the J end by 8 bases, with 13 bases between. Germline CDR1 is MDHEN and CDR2 is SYDVKM. The CDR3 has 13 amino acids. The CDR3 here is CASRYRRWEKLFF. For the CDR3, the DNA is TGTGCCAGCAGGTATAGGCGGTGGGAAAAACTGTTTTTT.

This sequence joins TRBV20-1 and TRBJ1-1; D is undetermined. Germline CDR1 DFQATT, CDR2 SNEGSKA (reference sequence). The V end was cut by 3 bases, the J end by 4 bases, with 21 bases between. CDR3 length: 16 residues. CDR3 in amino acids: CSASEAGSLQSTEAFF. The CDR3 DNA sequence: TGCAGTGCTAGTGAGGCAGGATCTCTTCAATCCACTGAAGCTTTCTTT.

The V gene is TRBV5-1, the J gene TRBJ2-7, with D possibly TRBD2 on 5 matching bases. V lost 4 bases, J lost 5 bases, and 19 bases lay in between. The germline V gene encodes CDR1 SGHRS and CDR2 YFSETQ. The CDR3 length is 15 residues. CDR3 coding DNA: TGCGCCAGCAGCCGATCTTTGCAGGACTCGGACGAGCAGTACTTC. This codes for CASSRSLQDSDEQYF.

V is TRBV4-1 and J is TRBJ2-2; D not resolved. V lost 2 bases and J 4 bases, leaving 14 bases between the germline ends. The CDR3 covers 16 residues. The germline gives CDR1 MGHRA, CDR2 YSYEKL. CDR3: CASSQYAVAGTGELFF. DNA for the CDR3: TGCGCCAGCAGCCAATACGCAGTGGCAGGCACCGGGGAGCTGTTTTTT.

The J gene is TRBJ1-5, the V gene TRBV28; no definite D call. The V end was cut by 5 bases, the J end by 3 bases, with 14 bases between. The CDR3 runs 15 residues. CDR1 is MDHEN, CDR2 SYDVKM, per germline. The CDR3 loop is CASSEPRVPNQPQHF. Written as DNA, the CDR3 is TGTGCCAGCAGTGAACCCCGGGTCCCCAATCAGCCCCAGCATTTT.